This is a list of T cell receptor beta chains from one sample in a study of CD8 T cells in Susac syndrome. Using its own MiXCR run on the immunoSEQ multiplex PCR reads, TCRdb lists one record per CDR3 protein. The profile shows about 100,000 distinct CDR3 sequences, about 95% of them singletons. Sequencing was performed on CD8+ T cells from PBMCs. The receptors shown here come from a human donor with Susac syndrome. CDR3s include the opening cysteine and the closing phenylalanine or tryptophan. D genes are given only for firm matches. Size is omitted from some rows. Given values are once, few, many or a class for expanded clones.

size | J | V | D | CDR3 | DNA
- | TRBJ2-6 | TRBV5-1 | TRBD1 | CASSLTGGVSGANVLTF | TGCGCCAGCAGCTTGACAGGGGGCGTATCTGGGGCCAACGTCCTGACTTTC
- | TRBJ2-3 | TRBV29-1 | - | CSVVRGTDTQYF | TGCAGCGTTGTGAGGGGTACAGATACGCAGTATTTT
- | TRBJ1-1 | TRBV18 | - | CASSPGNTEAFF | TGTGCCAGCAGCCCAGGGAACACTGAAGCTTTCTTT
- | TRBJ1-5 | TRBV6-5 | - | CASRYTLDTNQPQHF | TGTGCCAGCAGATATACCCTGGACACCAATCAGCCCCAGCATTTT
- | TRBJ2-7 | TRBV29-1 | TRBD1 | CSVRDRVGPYEQYF | TGCAGCGTGCGGGACAGGGTTGGCCCCTACGAGCAGTACTTC
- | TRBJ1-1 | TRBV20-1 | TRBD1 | CSARRGQQNTEAFF | TGCAGTGCTAGACGGGGACAGCAGAACACTGAAGCTTTCTTT
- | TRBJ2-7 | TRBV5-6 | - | CASSRTQVEQYF | TGTGCCAGCAGCCGGACCCAAGTCGAGCAGTACTTC
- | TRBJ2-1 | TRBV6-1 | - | CASSATSDYNEQFF | TGTGCCAGCAGTGCGACTAGTGACTACAATGAGCAGTTCTTC
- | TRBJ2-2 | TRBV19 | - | CASRQTGNTGELFF | TGTGCCAGTAGACAGACAGGGAACACCGGGGAGCTGTTTTTT
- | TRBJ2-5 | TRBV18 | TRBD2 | CASSPPKRLAGVEAETQYF | TGTGCCAGCTCACCACCTAAACGACTAGCGGGAGTGGAGGCAGAGACCCAGTACTTC
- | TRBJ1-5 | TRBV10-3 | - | CAIKGGSGNQPQHF | TGTGCCATCAAGGGGGGTTCGGGCAATCAGCCCCAGCATTTT
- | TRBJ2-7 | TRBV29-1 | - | CSVDGGPYYEQYF | TGCAGCGTCGACGGGGGGCCGTACTACGAGCAGTACTTC
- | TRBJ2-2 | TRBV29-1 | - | CSVDSGYTGELFF | TGCAGCGTTGATTCGGGTTACACCGGGGAGCTGTTTTTT
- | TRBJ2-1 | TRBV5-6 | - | CASSLLAGYEQFF | TGTGCCAGCAGCCTCTTGGCTGGGTATGAGCAGTTCTTC
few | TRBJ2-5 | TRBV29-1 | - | CSVERTAQETQYF | TGCAGCGTTGAGAGGACAGCCCAAGAGACCCAGTACTTC
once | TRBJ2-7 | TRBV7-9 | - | CASSQRDGGKQYF | TGTGCCAGCAGCCAACGGGACGGCGGCAAGCAGTACTTC
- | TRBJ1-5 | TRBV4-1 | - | CASSHRALNSNQPQHF | TGCGCCAGCAGCCATCGGGCCCTAAATAGCAATCAGCCCCAGCATTTT
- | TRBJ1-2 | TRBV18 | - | CASSLGAEHYGYTF | TGTGCCAGCTCACTAGGCGCCGAGCACTATGGCTACACCTTC
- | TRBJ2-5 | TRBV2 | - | CASSDVWTQYF | TGTGCCAGCAGCGACGTCTGGACCCAGTACTTC
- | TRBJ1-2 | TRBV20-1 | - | CSAYSSQLTIGYTF | TGCAGTGCTTATAGCAGCCAACTAACTATCGGCTACACCTTC
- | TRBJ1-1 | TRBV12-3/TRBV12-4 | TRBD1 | CASSSPGGLNTEAFF | TGTGCCAGCAGTTCCCCAGGGGGGCTGAACACTGAAGCTTTCTTT
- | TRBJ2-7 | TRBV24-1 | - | CATSDAIAPYQQYF | TGTGCCACCAGTGATGCGATAGCCCCGTACCAGCAGTACTTC
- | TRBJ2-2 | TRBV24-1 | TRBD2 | CATAGGRDTGELFF | TGTGCCACCGCGGGGGGGCGGGACACCGGGGAGCTGTTTTTT
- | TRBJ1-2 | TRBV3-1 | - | CASSRSPRDGYTF | TGTGCCAGCAGCCGCTCCCCCAGGGATGGCTACACCTTC
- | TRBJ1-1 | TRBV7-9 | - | CASRVGGTPQAFF | TGTGCCAGTCGAGTCGGGGGAACCCCCCAGGCTTTCTTT
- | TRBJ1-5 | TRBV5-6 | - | CASSLGENQPQHF | TGTGCCAGCAGCTTGGGCGAAAATCAGCCCCAGCATTTT
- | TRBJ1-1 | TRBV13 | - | CASSFYGMVTEAFF | TGTGCCAGCAGCTTCTACGGGATGGTCACTGAAGCTTTCTTT
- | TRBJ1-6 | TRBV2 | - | CASSEWQSNSPLHF | TGTGCCAGCAGTGAATGGCAGTCGAATTCACCCCTCCACTTT
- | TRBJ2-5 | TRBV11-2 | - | CASSNPLRTRKETQYF | TGTGCCAGCAGCAACCCCCTCCGGACACGGAAAGAGACCCAGTACTTC
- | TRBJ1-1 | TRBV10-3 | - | CAIRGLNTEAFF | TGTGCCATCAGGGGGCTGAACACTGAAGCTTTCTTT
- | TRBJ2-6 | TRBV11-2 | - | CASSMTPGSAGVLTF | TGTGCCAGCAGCATGACCCCCGGTTCCGCCGGCGTCCTGACTTTC
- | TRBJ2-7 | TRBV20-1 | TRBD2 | CSAKYLAGVWNEQYF | TGCAGTGCTAAATACCTAGCGGGAGTATGGAACGAGCAGTACTTC
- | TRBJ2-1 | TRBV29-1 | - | CSVDGRTYNEQFF | TGCAGCGTTGATGGGAGAACCTACAATGAGCAGTTCTTC
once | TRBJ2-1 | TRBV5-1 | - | CASSLLIDNEQFF | TGCGCCAGCAGCTTGCTGATCGACAATGAGCAGTTCTTC
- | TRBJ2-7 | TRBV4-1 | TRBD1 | CASSQNRGNEQYF | TGCGCCAGCAGCCAGAACAGGGGGAATGAGCAGTACTTC